Listed here are 9 T cell receptor beta chains from one sample, sequenced in a study of T cell responses to AZD1222 COVID-19 vaccine. Measured with immunoSEQ multiplex PCR; TCRdb has only the in-frame clones, and not every one. The sample lists approximately 100,000 clones; 91% were seen once. The sequencing here drew on peripheral blood, taken on day 0 of AZD1222 vaccination. These receptor sequences come from an adult in good health.

This sequence joins TRBV15 and TRBJ1-5; D is possibly TRBD1 (6 bases). In germline, CDR1 is LNHNV, CDR2 YYDKDF (reference sequence). V was shortened by 0 bases and J by 0 bases, with 12 bases between the two germline ends. This CDR3 is built from 17 residues. This CDR3 is CATSRDIEQGSNQPQHF. The CDR3 coding sequence is TGTGCCACCAGCAGAGATATCGAACAGGGTAGCAATCAGCCCCAGCATTTT. Looking up the rest from reference TRBV15 and TRBJ1-5 gives the full variable domain: DAMVIQNPRYQVTQFGKPVTLSCSQTLNHNVMYWYQQKSSQAPKLLFHYYDKDFNNEADTPDNFQSRRPNTSFCFLDIRSPGLGDTAMYLCATSRDIEQGSNQPQHFGDGTRLSIL.

The chain combines TRBV3-1 (or the pseudogene TRBV3-2) with TRBJ2-5; maybe TRBD1 (6 bases). The germline V gene encodes CDR1 LGHDT and CDR2 YNNKEL (reference sequence). Trimming removed 5 bases from V and 2 bases from J, with 12 bases in between. The CDR3 length is 14 residues. This CDR3 reads CASSKQGGQETQYF. The CDR3 DNA follows: TGTGCCAGCAGCAAACAAGGGGGACAAGAGACCCAGTACTTC.

The chain links TRBV28 to TRBJ1-1; a possible D gene is TRBD1 (5 bases). Trimming shortened V by 3 bases and J by 1 base, and 18 bases separated the two germline ends. The CDR3 contains 17 residues. Germline V CDR1 and CDR2: MDHEN, SYDVKM. The CDR3 loop reads CASSFPGTKRRNTEAFF. CDR3 DNA sequence: TGTGCCAGCAGTTTCCCCGGGACTAAAAGAAGGAACACTGAAGCTTTCTTT.

In its sample, this clone was seen once. The chain joins TRBV19 to TRBJ1-2; D is ambiguous. V was clipped by 4 bases and J by 7 bases, with 13 bases between them. The CDR3 extends over 13 amino acids. Germline lookup yields CDR1 LNHDA and CDR2 SQIVND (reference sequence). This chain's CDR3 is CASSRETESGYTF. The CDR3 DNA reads as TGTGCCAGTAGTAGGGAGACTGAGAGTGGCTACACCTTC. The entire variable domain, with the rest obtained from reference TRBV19 and TRBJ1-2, is as follows: DGGITQSPKYLFRKEGQNVTLSCEQNLNHDAMYWYRQDPGQGLRLIYYSQIVNDFQKGDIAEGYSVSREKKESFPLTVTSAQKNPTAFYLCASSRETESGYTFGSGTRLTVV.

The chain joins TRBV6-5 to TRBJ1-2, with D possibly TRBD1 on 5 matching bases. V shed 6 bases and J shed 0 bases, with 14 bases lying between them. The CDR3 has 15 residues. Germline CDR1 is MNHEY and CDR2 is SVGAGI. The CDR3 DNA follows: TGTGCCAGCAGGTTCACTGGGGGTACTAACTATGGCTACACCTTC. Its protein product is CASRFTGGTNYGYTF.

V usage is TRBV9 and J usage is TRBJ1-1; D possibly corresponds to TRBD1 (5 bases). The germline V and J ends were trimmed by 0 bases and 3 bases, with 6 bases remaining between them. This CDR3 has 13 amino acids. Germline CDR1 is SGDLS and CDR2 is YYNGEE. Written as DNA, the CDR3 is TGTGCCAGCAGCGTAGGAGGGGACACTGAAGCTTTCTTT. Protein: CASSVGGDTEAFF.

The rearrangement links TRBV2 to TRBJ2-2, with D perhaps TRBD2 (6 bases). Trimming cost V 5 bases and J 9 bases, with 10 bases left between them. The germline V gene encodes CDR1 SNHLY and CDR2 FYNNEI. This CDR3 has 12 residues. Here the CDR3 DNA reads TGTGCCAGCAGTATACTAGCCAGGGAGCTGTTTTTT. Translated, it gives CASSILARELFF. Full variable domain (remainder filled in from reference TRBV2 and TRBJ2-2): EPEVTQTPSHQVTQMGQEVILRCVPISNHLYFYWYRQILGQKVEFLVSFYNNEISEKSEIFDDQFSVERPDGSNFTLKIRSTKLEDSAMYFCASSILARELFFGEGSRLTVL.

The J gene is TRBJ2-7, the V gene TRBV5-1; 7 bases fit TRBD1. The length of the CDR3 is 15 residues. Trimming cost V 2 bases and J 3 bases; bases outside gene matches: 8. The V gene's germline CDR1 is SGHRS and CDR2 YFSETQ. The CDR3 loop reads CASSFGRGQIYEQYF. The CDR3 coding sequence is TGCGCCAGCAGCTTCGGTAGGGGACAGATCTACGAGCAGTACTTC.

The chain has TRBV7-9 and TRBJ1-3; 7 bases agree with TRBD1. Trimming removed 4 bases from V and 1 base from J; junction bases left unmatched: 4. CDR1 is SEHNR and CDR2 is FQNEAQ in the germline V gene (reference sequence). CDR3 length equals 15 residues. In DNA, the CDR3 is TGTGCCAGCAGCTCGGACAGGTCATCTGGAAACACCATATATTTT. As protein: CASSSDRSSGNTIYF.